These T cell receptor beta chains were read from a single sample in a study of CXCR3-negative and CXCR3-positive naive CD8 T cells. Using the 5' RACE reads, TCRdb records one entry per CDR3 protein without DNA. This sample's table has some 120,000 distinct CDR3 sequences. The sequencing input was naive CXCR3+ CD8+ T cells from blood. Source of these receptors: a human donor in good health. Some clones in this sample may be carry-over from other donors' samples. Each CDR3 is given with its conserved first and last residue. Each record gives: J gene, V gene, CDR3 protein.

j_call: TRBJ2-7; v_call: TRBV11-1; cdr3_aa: CASSQGQGTDEQYF
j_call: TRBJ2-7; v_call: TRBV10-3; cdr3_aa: CAISDPSAAYEQYF
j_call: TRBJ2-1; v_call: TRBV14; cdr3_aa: CASSQKGDTLPPYNEQFF
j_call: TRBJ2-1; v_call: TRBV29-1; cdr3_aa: CSVTKTSGYNEQFF
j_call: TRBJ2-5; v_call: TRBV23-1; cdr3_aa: CASSQSYAGAEETQYF
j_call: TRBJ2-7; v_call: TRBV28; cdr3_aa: CASTRGHEQYF
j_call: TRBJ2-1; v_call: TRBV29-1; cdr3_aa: CSVESLLDQNEQFF
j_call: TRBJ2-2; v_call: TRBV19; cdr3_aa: CASNQRDFPGTNTGELFF
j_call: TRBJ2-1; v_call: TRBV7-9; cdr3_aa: CASDTDRDNEQFF
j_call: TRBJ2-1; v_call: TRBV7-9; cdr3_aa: CASRSTTVGSYNEQFF
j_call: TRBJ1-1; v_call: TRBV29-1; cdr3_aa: CSALTGASAEAFF
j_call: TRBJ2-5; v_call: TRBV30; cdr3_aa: CAWSHGTTSQETQYF
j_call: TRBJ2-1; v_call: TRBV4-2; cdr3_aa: CASSRGGGVYNEQFF
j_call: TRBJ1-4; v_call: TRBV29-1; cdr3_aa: CSARRQGEGANEKLFF
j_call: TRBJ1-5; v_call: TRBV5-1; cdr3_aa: CASSFTGLPNQPQHF
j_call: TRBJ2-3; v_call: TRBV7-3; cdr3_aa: CASRPGAGEDTQYF
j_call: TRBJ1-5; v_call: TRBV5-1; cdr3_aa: CASSSQYRAYQPQHF
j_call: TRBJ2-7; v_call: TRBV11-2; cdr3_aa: CASSPTGLATYEQYF
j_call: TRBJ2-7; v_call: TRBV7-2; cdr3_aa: CASSRPRQGSTYEQYF
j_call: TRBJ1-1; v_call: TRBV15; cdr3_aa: CATSNLLGDTEAFF
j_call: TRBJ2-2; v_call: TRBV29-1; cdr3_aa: CSVPGTVNTGELFF
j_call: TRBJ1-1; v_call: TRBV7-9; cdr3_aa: CASTRDTAAFF
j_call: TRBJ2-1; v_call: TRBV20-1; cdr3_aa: CSARPSTSHNEQFF
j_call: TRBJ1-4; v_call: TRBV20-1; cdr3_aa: CSARDRASGGEKLFF
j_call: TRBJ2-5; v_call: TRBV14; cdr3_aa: CASSQGLAGGETQYF
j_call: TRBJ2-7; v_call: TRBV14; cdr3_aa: CASSHVSYEQYF
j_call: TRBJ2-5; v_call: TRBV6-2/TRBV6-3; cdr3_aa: CASSYVGGVQETQYF
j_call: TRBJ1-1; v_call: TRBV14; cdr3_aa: CASSQAGSNTEAFF